The next 12 T cell receptor beta chains were all read from a single sample in a study of T cell repertoires in cytomegalovirus infection. TCRdb passed the reads through MiXCR, listing each CDR3 protein once. The sample includes 200,000 or so distinct CDR3 sequences, around 20% of them seen just once. Input material: PBMCs. These receptors came from a human donor in good health (CMV status not recorded). Some clones in this sample may be carry-over from other donors' samples.

This clonotype was detected many times. The chain employs TRBV7-2 and TRBJ2-1, with 9 bases matching TRBD1. V dropped 1 base and J dropped 9; count of bases not matched to a gene: 10. CDR1 is SGHTA, CDR2 FQGNSA, per germline. The CDR3 length is 16 residues. The CDR3 DNA follows: TGTGCCAGCAGCTTAGGCACAGGGGGCGCGGGGAGTGAGCAGTTCTTC. Its protein is CASSLGTGGAGSEQFF.

This clonotype was counted many times. V gene TRBV7-2 combines with J gene TRBJ2-7, with D tentatively TRBD1 or TRBD2 (6 bases each). The CDR3 runs 16 residues. The V end lost 1 base, the J end lost 4 bases, and 17 bases lay between the germline ends. Germline V gene lookup returns CDR1 SGHTA and CDR2 FQGNSA. CDR3 in amino acids: CASSLVHGGGGYEQYF. The CDR3 DNA is TGTGCCAGCAGCTTAGTTCACGGCGGAGGGGGTTACGAGCAGTACTTC.

This clonotype has a handful of counts. This rearrangement joins TRBV13 to TRBJ2-1, with 12 positions matching TRBD2. Germline CDR1 is PRHDT and CDR2 is FYEKMQ (reference sequence). V was pared by 1 base and J by 8 bases, with 9 bases of the junction left unmatched. This CDR3 spans 17 amino acids. CDR3 loop: CASSLALPSGGAHEQFF. The CDR3 region has the DNA TGTGCCAGCAGCTTAGCCCTCCCTAGCGGGGGGGCTCATGAGCAGTTCTTC.

This clonotype was detected only a few times. Here the CDR3 reads CASSGARPVETQYF. Here the CDR3 DNA reads TGTGCCAGCAGTGGGGCCCGGCCGGTCGAGACCCAGTACTTC. V and J are TRBV28 and TRBJ2-5; maybe TRBD1 (5 bases). CDR1 and CDR2 (germline): MDHEN, SYDVKM. V shed 5 bases and J shed 5 bases, with 15 bases lying between them. The CDR3 consists of 14 residues.

This clonotype has more than one count but fewer than ten. The chain links TRBV24-1 to TRBJ1-2, with D uncertain. V was trimmed by 4 bases and J by 6 bases, leaving 14 bases between them. CDR3 length equals 14 residues. CDR1 and CDR2 (germline): KGHDR, SFDVKD. The CDR3 loop reads CATSDTTEPDGYTF. CDR3 DNA sequence: TGTGCCACCAGTGACACAACTGAACCTGATGGCTACACCTTC.

This rearrangement joins TRBV4-1 to TRBJ2-2, with TRBD2 matching over 9 bases. V lost 3 bases and J lost 8; bases outside the gene matches: 4. The CDR3 has 14 residues. In germline, CDR1 is MGHRA, CDR2 YSYEKL. The CDR3 sequence is CASSQLLAGGELFF. In DNA form, the CDR3 reads TGCGCCAGCAGCCAGCTCCTAGCGGGGGGGGAGCTGTTTTTT.

As to this clonotype: A junction boundary mismatches the germline segment, possibly from a read error. The V gene is TRBV7-9, the J gene TRBJ2-3; 8 bases map to TRBD2. CDR1 is SEHNR, CDR2 FQNEAQ, per germline (reference sequence). The CDR3 has 17 amino acids. The CDR3 here is CASSLGLAASSTDTQYF. For the CDR3, the DNA is TGTGCCAGCAGTTTAGGACTAGCTGCATCTAGCACAGATACGCAGTATTTT.

This clonotype showed up just a few times. The V gene is TRBV2, the J gene TRBJ1-2, with no clear D. The CDR3 has 13 residues. Trimming cost V 8 bases and J 3 bases, with 13 bases left between them. Germline V gene lookup returns CDR1 SNHLY and CDR2 FYNNEI. The CDR3 region has the DNA TGTGCCAGCGGCCGCTACGAGGACTATGGCTACACCTTC. Its protein product is CASGRYEDYGYTF.

This clonotype was picked up a small number of times. This sequence joins TRBV7-3 and TRBJ2-1, with D perhaps matching TRBD2 (6 bases). Germline V gene lookup returns CDR1 SGHTA and CDR2 FQGTGA. The V gene lost 6 bases and the J gene lost 1 base, with 13 bases spanning the gap. The CDR3 totals 15 residues. The chain's CDR3 is CASSQDGGSYNEQFF. The CDR3 DNA reads TGTGCCAGCAGTCAAGACGGGGGATCCTACAATGAGCAGTTCTTC. The whole variable domain, remainder taken from reference TRBV7-3 and TRBJ2-1, is GAGVSQTPSNKVTEKGKYVELRCDPISGHTALYWYRQSLGQGPEFLIYFQGTGAADDSGLPNDRFFAVRPEGSVSTLKIQRTERGDSAVYLCASSQDGGSYNEQFFGPGTRLTVL.

This clonotype was counted at least ten times. CDR3 nucleotide sequence: TGTGCCAGCAGCTCCCGCGGAGGGACTCAGCCCCAGCATTTT. It specifies CASSSRGGTQPQHF. The chain combines TRBV7-2 with TRBJ1-5; D may be TRBD1 (5 bases). Per the germline V gene, CDR1 is SGHTA and CDR2 is FQGNSA. V dropped 4 bases and J dropped 6 bases, with 13 bases sitting between them. The CDR3 totals 14 residues.

Concerning this clonotype: Just one base apart from a much larger clone, this may be a read error. V and J are TRBV7-8 and TRBJ2-1, with TRBD2 matching over 9 bases. The CDR3 spans 17 residues. Per germline, CDR1 SGHVS and CDR2 FQNEAQ. V lost 3 bases to trimming and J lost 9 bases; unmatched junction nucleotides: 15. The CDR3 protein is CASSFVGSGSGEREQFF. The CDR3 bases are TGTGCCAGCAGCTTTGTCGGTAGCGGGAGTGGGGAGCGTGAGCAGTTCTTC.

This clonotype has at least ten counts. This chain connects TRBV6-1 to TRBJ1-1, with D perhaps matching TRBD1 (6 bases). The CDR3 runs to 14 residues. Trimming took off 6 bases at V and 3 bases at J, with 14 bases between the two ends. Per germline, CDR1 MNHNS and CDR2 SASEGT. CDR3 DNA sequence: TGTGCCAGCAGCCCTACAGGGAAGGACACTGAAGCTTTCTTT. It codes for CASSPTGKDTEAFF.